Listed below are T cell receptor beta chains from one sample, sequenced in a study of OX40 agonist ivuxolimab in advanced cancers. Libraries were prepared by immunoSEQ multiplex PCR; TCRdb keeps only in-frame clonotypes and omits some of them. The table includes over 55,000 clones, roughly nine tenths detected once. Sample: CD4+ or CD8+ T cells sorted from blood, taken in a trial of the OX40 agonist ivuxolimab. The receptors shown here come from an adult with an advanced solid tumor such as melanoma, head and neck, liver or kidney cancer. Both conserved end residues are part of each CDR3. The D gene is left open where the match is weak. Clone size appears in some rows only: once, few, many, or a class for an expanded clone.

V gene	D gene	clone size	J gene	CDR3 DNA	CDR3 protein
TRBV11-3	.	.	TRBJ1-2	TGTGCCAGCAGCTTAGATTCGCAGGGTGGCGGCTACACCTTC	CASSLDSQGGGYTF
TRBV30	TRBD2	.	TRBJ2-3	TGTGCCTGGAGACGAGCGGGGGGGGGCACAGATACGCAGTATTTT	CAWRRAGGGTDTQYF
TRBV15	.	.	TRBJ1-5	TGTGCCACCAGCAGTGGGGTCAGGAAAAGCAATCAGCCCCAGCATTTT	CATSSGVRKSNQPQHF
TRBV10-3	.	.	TRBJ2-7	TGTGCCATCAGTGACGCAGGGGCGGGGTACGAGCAGTACTTC	CAISDAGAGYEQYF
TRBV6-1	TRBD1	.	TRBJ1-4	TGTGCCAGCAGTGCCGGACAGGGTTCAGGGGGTAATGAAAAACTGTTTTTT	CASSAGQGSGGNEKLFF
TRBV1	.	.	TRBJ2-3	TGCACCAGCAGCCAACCCCTAGCGGGGACAGATACGCAGTATTTT	CTSSQPLAGTDTQYF
TRBV21-1	.	.	TRBJ1-1	TGTGCCAGCAGCCTCCCGACAGGGAAATACACTGAAGCTTTCTTT	CASSLPTGKYTEAFF
TRBV4-3	TRBD2	.	TRBJ2-1	TGCGCCAGCAGCCAAGATCTAGCGGGGGCCCACAGCTCCTACAATGAGCAGTTCTTC	CASSQDLAGAHSSYNEQFF
TRBV5-6	.	few	TRBJ2-3	TGTGCCAGCAGCACCTCCCAGGGTAGGGGCCCAGATACGCAGTATTTT	CASSTSQGRGPDTQYF
TRBV10-3	TRBD2	.	TRBJ2-1	TGTGCCATCAGCCTGACTAGCGGGAGCTCCTACAATGAGCAGTTCTTC	CAISLTSGSSYNEQFF
TRBV5-4	TRBD2	.	TRBJ2-1	TGTGCCAGCAGCTTAGGACTAGCTCGACAAAATGAGCAGTTCTTC	CASSLGLARQNEQFF
TRBV27	.	.	TRBJ2-3	TGTGCCAGCAGTCCCACCACAGATACGCAGTATTTT	CASSPTTDTQYF
TRBV10-3	.	.	TRBJ1-3	TGTGCCATCAGTGCTGCTGGCTTCTCTGGAAACACCATATATTTT	CAISAAGFSGNTIYF
TRBV5-1	.	.	TRBJ2-6	TGCGCCAGCAGCCCAGGGACGTCCGGGGCCAACGTCCTGACTTTC	CASSPGTSGANVLTF
TRBV15	TRBD2	.	TRBJ2-2	TGTGCCACCAGCAGAGAGGGGCGTACTAGCGGGAGTGCGGGCGACACCGGGGAGCTGTTTTTT	CATSREGRTSGSAGDTGELFF
TRBV27	.	.	TRBJ2-7	TGTGCCAGCAGTTTACGCCCCCCGGCAGTCGGGACACCCTACGAGCAGTACTTC	CASSLRPPAVGTPYEQYF
TRBV19	TRBD1	.	TRBJ2-1	TGTGCCAGTAGTATAGACTTACAGGGGGCGCTCAGGAATGAGCAGTTCTTC	CASSIDLQGALRNEQFF
TRBV6-5	.	large	TRBJ1-1	TGTGCCAGCAGTACCGCCCTGAACACTGAAGCTTTCTTT	CASSTALNTEAFF
TRBV18	.	.	TRBJ2-5	TGTGCCAGCTCACCATCACAAGGGGGAACCGGGGAGACCCAGTACTTC	CASSPSQGGTGETQYF
TRBV10-3	TRBD1	.	TRBJ2-3	TGTGCCATCAGTGGGGGACAGGGCAAAACTAGCACAGATACGCAGTATTTT	CAISGGQGKTSTDTQYF
TRBV7-2	.	few	TRBJ2-1	TGTGCCAGCGCCGGACAACGAGGCGATGAGCAGTTCTTC	CASAGQRGDEQFF
TRBV5-4	TRBD1	.	TRBJ2-5	TGTGCCAGCAGCTCACTGACAGGGGGCCGCCAAGAGACCCAGTACTTC	CASSSLTGGRQETQYF
TRBV2	.	.	TRBJ1-4	TGTGCCAGCAGTCGAGTACGACAGGTCTCCCCTGAAAAACTGTTTTTT	CASSRVRQVSPEKLFF
TRBV5-4	TRBD2	.	TRBJ2-1	TGTGCCAGCACCGACCTGGGGAGCGGGATAGGGAATGAGCAGTTCTTC	CASTDLGSGIGNEQFF
TRBV19	.	.	TRBJ2-1	TGTGCCAGTAGCGTCCAGGGACAGGGGTTAGCGGGGGGGCCGGACAATGAGCAGTTCTTC	CASSVQGQGLAGGPDNEQFF
TRBV5-8	.	.	TRBJ2-5	TGTGCCAGCAGCTTGGTAAACCAAGAGACCCAGTACTTC	CASSLVNQETQYF
TRBV27	.	.	TRBJ1-2	TGTGCCAGCAAGGGGGGGGCGTCCTATGGCTACACCTTC	CASKGGASYGYTF
TRBV9	.	.	TRBJ2-6	TGTGCCAGCAGCGTCCCCTCTGGGGCCAACGTCCTGACTTTC	CASSVPSGANVLTF
TRBV14	TRBD1	.	TRBJ1-1	TGTGCCAGCAGCCGAAAAGCAGGACAGGGGAAAACTGAAGCTTTCTTT	CASSRKAGQGKTEAFF
TRBV19	TRBD2	.	TRBJ2-3	TGTGCCAGTAGTATAGGGGCTAGCGGAGCAGATACGCAGTATTTT	CASSIGASGADTQYF
TRBV6-5	.	.	TRBJ2-7	TGTGCCAGCAGTTCTGCGACCGAGCAGTACTTC	CASSSATEQYF
TRBV5-1	TRBD1	.	TRBJ2-5	TGCGCCAGCAGCTTGGCCCCGGGACAGGGCCAAGAGACCCAGTACTTC	CASSLAPGQGQETQYF
TRBV5-6	.	.	TRBJ2-7	TGTGCCAGCAGCTTGTCCTGGGGCGGGGCCAGGGCGCAGTTCTACGAGCAGTACTTC	CASSLSWGGARAQFYEQYF
TRBV19	.	.	TRBJ2-7	TGTGCCAGTAGTACGACAGGCGGACCCGTGGGGGAGCAGTACTTC	CASSTTGGPVGEQYF
TRBV6-6	.	.	TRBJ1-2	TGTGCCAACAGGCCGGAGGTCTATGGCTACACCTTC	CANRPEVYGYTF
TRBV29-1	TRBD2	.	TRBJ2-2	TGCAGCGCCCGGGGGGGGAACACCGGGGAGCTGTTTTTT	CSARGGNTGELFF
TRBV10-3	TRBD1	.	TRBJ1-5	TGTGCCATCAGTATGACAGGGAGCAATCAGCCCCAGCATTTT	CAISMTGSNQPQHF
TRBV28	TRBD1	.	TRBJ2-1	TGTGCCAGCAGTGCCTCACCGGGACAGGGATCCTACAATGAGCAGTTCTTC	CASSASPGQGSYNEQFF
TRBV2	.	.	TRBJ2-1	TGTGCCAGCAGTGAACTGGTAGCTTACAATGAGCAGTTCTTC	CASSELVAYNEQFF
TRBV7-9	.	.	TRBJ2-1	TGTGCCAGCAGCTTCCAACCTAGCGTCGATGAGCAGTTCTTC	CASSFQPSVDEQFF
TRBV7-9	.	.	TRBJ1-2	TGTGCCAGCAGCAGTCGGACCCCTTCTAATGGCTACACCTTC	CASSSRTPSNGYTF
TRBV7-2	.	.	TRBJ1-4	TGTGCCAGCATCCCCTCCCGGGGAAAACTGTTTTTT	CASIPSRGKLFF
TRBV15	.	.	TRBJ2-1	TGTGCCACCAGCGCTGTTGGCTCTTATTCCTACAATGAGCAGTTCTTC	CATSAVGSYSYNEQFF
TRBV7-2	TRBD2	.	TRBJ2-7	TGTGCCAGCAGCTTAGCTTTATCAGCGGGATCTACCTCCTACGAGCAGTACTTC	CASSLALSAGSTSYEQYF
TRBV14	TRBD1	.	TRBJ2-5	TGTGCCAGCAGCGGCCGCGACAGGGCTTTTCTGGAGACCCAGTACTTC	CASSGRDRAFLETQYF
TRBV6-6	.	.	TRBJ1-3	TGTGCCAGCAGCGGGCGTGGGGCCTCTATAAACACCATATATTTT	CASSGRGASINTIYF
TRBV7-6	.	.	TRBJ1-4	TGTGCCAGCAGCTTAGGGTCAGGGTATGAAAAACTGTTTTTT	CASSLGSGYEKLFF
TRBV9	.	few	TRBJ1-1	TGTGCCAGCAGCGTAGCAGGGGCTACTGAAGCTTTCTTT	CASSVAGATEAFF
TRBV28	.	.	TRBJ1-2	TGTGCCAGCAGACCACAGGGTGGGGGCTACACCTTC	CASRPQGGGYTF
TRBV18	TRBD2	.	TRBJ2-7	TGTGCCAGCTCAGCTGGGACTAGCGCTTACTACGAGCAGTACTTC	CASSAGTSAYYEQYF
TRBV2	.	.	TRBJ1-1	TGTGCCAGCAGTGAAAGTCTCCCAGCAGAAGCTTTCTTT	CASSESLPAEAFF
TRBV2	.	.	TRBJ2-7	TGTGCCAGCAGACCCGACAGCTACGAGCAGTACTTC	CASRPDSYEQYF
TRBV5-1	TRBD2	.	TRBJ2-3	TGCGCCAGCAGCTTCCATCTAGCGGGACCACATACGCAGTATTTT	CASSFHLAGPHTQYF
TRBV6-5	TRBD2	.	TRBJ2-3	TGTGCCAGCAGTTACCCCGGGAGGGAAGATACGCAGTATTTT	CASSYPGREDTQYF
TRBV7-5	.	.	TRBJ1-2	TGTGTCAGAAGCTTAGGGGGGACAGGGACCATTAACTATGGCTACACCTTC	CVRSLGGTGTINYGYTF
TRBV7-6	TRBD1	.	TRBJ2-3	TGTGCCAGCAGCTTAGCCCTACAGGGGGCCGTCACAGATACGCAGTATTTT	CASSLALQGAVTDTQYF
TRBV6-4	.	.	TRBJ2-3	TGTGCCAGCAGCCCAACTTATAGCACAGATACGCAGTATTTT	CASSPTYSTDTQYF
TRBV2	TRBD2	.	TRBJ2-5	TGTGCCAGCAGTGAAGAATCTGTGGGACTAAAGACCCAGTACTTC	CASSEESVGLKTQYF
TRBV5-8	TRBD2	.	TRBJ2-1	TGTGCCAGCAGCTATGGGGGGGTGACTAGCGGGAGTCGGAGTGAGCAGTTCTTC	CASSYGGVTSGSRSEQFF
TRBV7-2	.	.	TRBJ1-1	TGTGCCAGCAGCTTAGGTTTGGGGAACACTGAAGCTTTCTTT	CASSLGLGNTEAFF